Presented here are 8 T cell receptor beta chains from one specimen sequenced in a study of cytomegalovirus exposure and HLA in healthy donors. Primers for the PCR totalled 60 Vbeta and 13 Jbeta. Clones were read by immunoSEQ multiplex PCR, and TCRdb kept only the in-frame ones, dropping some. The specimen's table records 150,000 to 200,000 clones. The sample was PBMCs. The receptors were sampled from a man aged 25 to 45 in good health and CMV-seronegative.

The chain joins TRBV19 to TRBJ2-7; 8 nucleotides line up with TRBD2. V trimming: 3 bases; J trimming: 5 bases; junction bases outside the gene matches: 12. This CDR3 has 16 residues. In germline, CDR1 is LNHDA, CDR2 SQIVND (reference sequence). CDR3 protein: CASSIMGGGTRHEQYF. The CDR3 DNA reads TGTGCCAGTAGTATTATGGGCGGGGGGACGAGGCACGAGCAGTACTTC.

The rearrangement links TRBV6-5 to TRBJ1-5; D unresolved. CDR3 size: 15 residues. Trimming left V 6 bases short and J 4 bases short, with 16 bases between. The germline gives CDR1 MNHEY, CDR2 SVGAGI. CDR3 in amino acids: CASREGGMSNQPQHF. In nucleotides, the CDR3 is TGTGCCAGCAGGGAGGGAGGGATGTCGAATCAGCCCCAGCATTTT.

The rearrangement joins TRBV27 to TRBJ1-2; no reliable D call. Trimming took off 3 bases at V and 4 bases at J, with 12 bases between the two ends. The CDR3 is 14 residues long. Germline CDR1 and CDR2: MNHEY and SMNVEV (reference sequence). The CDR3 reads CASSLSQSGYGYTF. CDR3 nucleotide sequence: TGTGCCAGCAGTTTGTCCCAATCAGGCTATGGCTACACCTTC.

This chain uses TRBV6-5 with TRBJ1-2; the D gene is possibly TRBD1 (6 bases). This CDR3 region has 15 residues. The ends were cut back, 6 bases at V and 7 bases at J, with 21 bases in the middle. CDR1 and CDR2 (germline): MNHEY, SVGAGI. The CDR3 region is CASSHRTEGISGYTF. The CDR3, as DNA: TGTGCCAGCAGCCATCGGACAGAGGGTATCAGTGGCTACACCTTC.

The rearrangement uses TRBV19 and TRBJ1-5; no firm D call. Germline CDR1 LNHDA, CDR2 SQIVND (reference sequence). Trimming cost V 7 bases and J 2 bases, with 12 bases left between them. This CDR3 has 14 amino acids. The CDR3 region has the DNA TGTGCCAGTACAGAAACCATGGGCAATCAGCCCCAGCATTTT. Its protein is CASTETMGNQPQHF.

The chain links TRBV30 to TRBJ2-5, with D possibly matching TRBD2 (6 bases). The CDR3 has 13 residues. V lost 1 base, J lost 5 bases, and 11 bases lay in between. The germline CDR1 and CDR2 sequences are GTSNPN and SVGIG (reference sequence). The CDR3 here is CAWSGGDGETQYF. The CDR3 region has the DNA TGTGCCTGGAGTGGCGGGGACGGGGAGACCCAGTACTTC.

The rearrangement uses TRBV9 and TRBJ2-3, with D possibly being TRBD1 (8 bases). The germline gives CDR1 SGDLS, CDR2 YYNGEE. Trimming cost V 3 bases and J 5 bases, with 16 bases left between them. This CDR3 contains 15 residues. The CDR3 DNA reads TGTGCCAGCAGCGCCGGACAGGGAGGGATAGATACGCAGTATTTT. It yields the protein CASSAGQGGIDTQYF.

The chain uses TRBV5-1 and TRBJ2-2, with 8 bases identical to TRBD2. The CDR3 totals 16 residues. V lost 4 bases, J lost 5 bases, and 10 bases stayed unmatched. CDR1 is SGHRS, CDR2 YFSETQ, per germline. CDR3 bases: TGCGCCAGCAGCCGGGCTGGAGCGGGGGATACCGGGGAGCTGTTTTTT. Protein product: CASSRAGAGDTGELFF.